This T cell receptor beta chain was captured by sequencing in a study of molecular identifiers for immune sequencing clone quantification. Study at large: Replicates partitioned RNA from approximately 20,000 or 98,000 naive CD8 cells into five parts, sequencing four. Study-wide results and caveats: The study reportedly detected spiked Jurkat TCR RNA from one cell among around 1 million naive cells.

Details on this clonotype: Its target is not known. One junction end does not reproduce the germline sequence, and a read error may be involved.

Germline-derived CDR1 and CDR2 are MNHEY and SMNVEV (reference sequence). The CDR3 loop spans 16 amino acids. Via MiXCR, TCRdb re-called the PCR reads, giving one row per CDR3 protein. The data contain around 470,000 distinct CDR3 sequences, about 26% of them singletons. Every naive CD8 library was made from between 20,000 and 1,000,000 sorted cells with 10%, 30% or 50% RNA. Naive CD8 T cells underwent sorting with the CD8+CD4-CCR7+CD45RA+ definition. The rearrangement joins TRBV27 to TRBJ1-5, with a possible D match to TRBD1 (5 bases). This clonotype was sampled from a human donor in good health. Some libraries in this study had Jurkat cell RNA spiked in. The sequenced material came from naive CD8+ T cells from blood, with Jurkat cell RNA spiked in. Subset here: FACS-sorted CD8+CD4-CCR7+CD45RA+ naive T cells. CDR3 coding DNA: TGTGCCAGCAGTTTATCTCAGTTGGGGGGGAATCAGCCCCAGCAATTT. Its translation: CASSLSQLGGNQPQQF.